These T cell receptor beta chains were read from a single sample in a study of blood T cell repertoires in COVID-19. The protocol was immunoSEQ multiplex PCR, while the TCRdb copy is restricted to in-frame clones and leaves out a portion. The sample lists about 240,000 clones; 80% to 85% were seen once. Sequenced sample: peripheral blood. The source of these receptors is a woman in her fifties or sixties with active or convalescent COVID-19. The CDR3 runs from the conserved cysteine through the conserved F or W. Fields, in order: J gene, V gene, D gene, clone size, CDR3 DNA, CDR3 protein. The D gene is left open where the match is weak. Some rows mark clone size as missing; the rest say once, few, many or name a class of expanded clone.

J gene: TRBJ2-3; V gene: TRBV3-1/TRBV3-2; D gene: TRBD2; clone size: -; CDR3 DNA: TGTGCCAGCAGCCGAATCGGGACTAGCGGGGGGGCCACAGATACGCAGTATTTT; CDR3 protein: CASSRIGTSGGATDTQYF
J gene: TRBJ2-3; V gene: TRBV5-8; D gene: -; clone size: once; CDR3 DNA: TGTGCCAGCCCATACCGGACTCCGAGCACAGATACGCAGTATTTT; CDR3 protein: CASPYRTPSTDTQYF
J gene: TRBJ1-2; V gene: TRBV30; D gene: TRBD1; clone size: -; CDR3 DNA: TGTGCCTGGAGTCCAGGGGGGTATGGCTACACCTTC; CDR3 protein: CAWSPGGYGYTF
J gene: TRBJ2-1; V gene: TRBV6-4; D gene: TRBD2; clone size: few; CDR3 DNA: TGTGCCAGCAGCGCGACTAGCGGGGGTGGGGATGAGCAGTTCTTC; CDR3 protein: CASSATSGGGDEQFF
J gene: TRBJ2-7; V gene: TRBV6-5; D gene: -; clone size: -; CDR3 DNA: TGTGCCAGCAGTTACTCTAGGCAGGGCGACTACGAGCAGTACTTC; CDR3 protein: CASSYSRQGDYEQYF
J gene: TRBJ1-4; V gene: TRBV7-9; D gene: -; clone size: -; CDR3 DNA: TGTGCCAGCAGCTTCTCCCTCGGTGCAACTAATGAAAAACTGTTTTTT; CDR3 protein: CASSFSLGATNEKLFF
J gene: TRBJ1-3; V gene: TRBV30; D gene: -; clone size: -; CDR3 DNA: TGTGCCTGGATCCTCGCCAGGGTGACTGGAAACACCATATATTTT; CDR3 protein: CAWILARVTGNTIYF
J gene: TRBJ1-1; V gene: TRBV27; D gene: TRBD1; clone size: -; CDR3 DNA: TGTGCCAGCAGAAGGGGGACAGTGAACACTGAAGCTTTCTTT; CDR3 protein: CASRRGTVNTEAFF
J gene: TRBJ2-7; V gene: TRBV3-1/TRBV3-2; D gene: TRBD2; clone size: -; CDR3 DNA: TGTGCCAGCAGCCAGCGAGCGGGATTTACCTACGAGCAGTACTTC; CDR3 protein: CASSQRAGFTYEQYF
J gene: TRBJ2-1; V gene: TRBV6-2/TRBV6-3; D gene: TRBD1; clone size: -; CDR3 DNA: TGTGCCAGCAGCAGAATCGGGACAGAGTCCTTCTCCTACAATGAGCAGTTCTTC; CDR3 protein: CASSRIGTESFSYNEQFF
J gene: TRBJ1-1; V gene: TRBV5-1; D gene: -; clone size: few; CDR3 DNA: TGCGCCAGCAGCTTGGATTTCCAGCAGGCTGAAGCTTTCTTT; CDR3 protein: CASSLDFQQAEAFF
J gene: TRBJ2-4; V gene: TRBV27; D gene: -; clone size: -; CDR3 DNA: TGTGCCAGCAGCCCCATACTAGCCAAAAACATTCAGTACTTC; CDR3 protein: CASSPILAKNIQYF
J gene: TRBJ2-3; V gene: TRBV9; D gene: -; clone size: once; CDR3 DNA: TGTGCCAGCAGCGTATTAGCTGGAAACGAGGGAGATACGCAGTATTTT; CDR3 protein: CASSVLAGNEGDTQYF
J gene: TRBJ2-5; V gene: TRBV6-1; D gene: TRBD2; clone size: -; CDR3 DNA: TGTGCCAGCAGTGAATACATAGCGGGGGGAATGGGGCAAGAGACCCAGTACTTC; CDR3 protein: CASSEYIAGGMGQETQYF
J gene: TRBJ2-2; V gene: TRBV30; D gene: -; clone size: -; CDR3 DNA: TGTGCCTCCCCAGGGCTGAACACCGGGGAGCTGTTTTTT; CDR3 protein: CASPGLNTGELFF
J gene: TRBJ1-6; V gene: TRBV27; D gene: -; clone size: -; CDR3 DNA: TGTGCCAGCAGCCCCTTCTCCTATAATTCACCCCTCCACTTT; CDR3 protein: CASSPFSYNSPLHF
J gene: TRBJ2-3; V gene: TRBV9; D gene: -; clone size: -; CDR3 DNA: TGTGCCAGCAGCGTAGCTCGGACAGATACGCAGTATTTT; CDR3 protein: CASSVARTDTQYF
J gene: TRBJ2-7; V gene: TRBV7-2; D gene: TRBD1; clone size: -; CDR3 DNA: TGTGCCAGCAGCGACAGGGTCACCGGGACATACGAGCAGTACTTC; CDR3 protein: CASSDRVTGTYEQYF
J gene: TRBJ2-1; V gene: TRBV5-1; D gene: -; clone size: -; CDR3 DNA: TGCGCCAGCAGCCAAGGACAACTCACGATGTACAATGAGCAGTTCTTC; CDR3 protein: CASSQGQLTMYNEQFF
J gene: TRBJ1-2; V gene: TRBV27; D gene: TRBD1; clone size: -; CDR3 DNA: TGTGCCAGCAGTTACGGACAGGGAGGCTATGGCTACACCTTC; CDR3 protein: CASSYGQGGYGYTF
J gene: TRBJ1-5; V gene: TRBV6-5; D gene: -; clone size: few; CDR3 DNA: TGTGCCAGCAGCGCCGAGGGACTCTCTAATCAGCCCCAGCATTTT; CDR3 protein: CASSAEGLSNQPQHF
J gene: TRBJ2-2; V gene: TRBV19; D gene: -; clone size: -; CDR3 DNA: TGTGCCAGTAGTATAGGTCGGGACTTCACCGGGGAGCTGTTTTTT; CDR3 protein: CASSIGRDFTGELFF
J gene: TRBJ2-4; V gene: TRBV6-2/TRBV6-3; D gene: TRBD1; clone size: -; CDR3 DNA: TGTGCCAGCAGCTTTGGGACAGCTAAAAACATTCAGTACTTC; CDR3 protein: CASSFGTAKNIQYF
J gene: TRBJ1-5; V gene: TRBV30; D gene: -; clone size: -; CDR3 DNA: TGTGCCTGGAGTGTACTGGGGGCCGGCAATCAGCCCCAGCATTTT; CDR3 protein: CAWSVLGAGNQPQHF
J gene: TRBJ1-6; V gene: TRBV12-5; D gene: -; clone size: -; CDR3 DNA: TGTGCTAGTGCCAAGACGGACTTCTATAATTCACCCCTCCACTTT; CDR3 protein: CASAKTDFYNSPLHF
J gene: TRBJ1-5; V gene: TRBV30; D gene: -; clone size: -; CDR3 DNA: TGTGCCTGGAGTGTCGGGGGGGAACAGCCCCAGCATTTT; CDR3 protein: CAWSVGGEQPQHF
J gene: TRBJ1-2; V gene: TRBV27; D gene: -; clone size: -; CDR3 DNA: TGTGCCAGCAGTTTGCAGGGGAACTATGGCTACACCTTC; CDR3 protein: CASSLQGNYGYTF
J gene: TRBJ1-3; V gene: TRBV25-1; D gene: -; clone size: once; CDR3 DNA: TGTGCCAGCAGTGAATCTCAGGAGGCTGGAAACACCATATATTTT; CDR3 protein: CASSESQEAGNTIYF
J gene: TRBJ2-1; V gene: TRBV13; D gene: TRBD2; clone size: -; CDR3 DNA: TGTGCCAGCAGCCCGGGGACTAGTACTGTCAATGAGCAGTTCTTC; CDR3 protein: CASSPGTSTVNEQFF
J gene: TRBJ2-7; V gene: TRBV23-1; D gene: -; clone size: -; CDR3 DNA: TGCGCCAGCAGCGAGGGGGGGCGAGACCACGAGCAGTACTTC; CDR3 protein: CASSEGGRDHEQYF
J gene: TRBJ1-2; V gene: TRBV4-2; D gene: -; clone size: -; CDR3 DNA: TGTGCCAGCAGCCCCCAGGAGGAGGGGCTAATCTATGGCTACACCTTC; CDR3 protein: CASSPQEEGLIYGYTF
J gene: TRBJ2-7; V gene: TRBV6-5; D gene: -; clone size: -; CDR3 DNA: TGTGCCAGCAAACTGACAGGCAGCTCCTACGAGCAGTACTTC; CDR3 protein: CASKLTGSSYEQYF
J gene: TRBJ1-2; V gene: TRBV5-4; D gene: -; clone size: -; CDR3 DNA: TGTGCCAGCAGCTGGGGGGACGGAGTTTCCCTTTCGAACTATGGCTACACCTTC; CDR3 protein: CASSWGDGVSLSNYGYTF
J gene: TRBJ2-1; V gene: TRBV3-1/TRBV3-2; D gene: TRBD1; clone size: -; CDR3 DNA: TGTGCCAGCAGCCAAGATAGGTTTCGGGACAGGACCTATGAGCAGTTCTTC; CDR3 protein: CASSQDRFRDRTYEQFF
J gene: TRBJ2-5; V gene: TRBV6-2/TRBV6-3; D gene: -; clone size: -; CDR3 DNA: TGTGCCAGCAGCTCACTGCCGCAAGAGACCCAGTACTTC; CDR3 protein: CASSSLPQETQYF
J gene: TRBJ2-2; V gene: TRBV5-1; D gene: TRBD2; clone size: -; CDR3 DNA: TGCGCCAGCAGCCCCAGCGGGGTCACCGGGGAGCTGTTTTTT; CDR3 protein: CASSPSGVTGELFF
J gene: TRBJ2-7; V gene: TRBV5-1; D gene: TRBD2; clone size: -; CDR3 DNA: TGCGCCAGCAGCGCCTTTGGGACTAGCGAGATCACCGAGCAGTACTTC; CDR3 protein: CASSAFGTSEITEQYF
J gene: TRBJ2-2; V gene: TRBV19; D gene: TRBD2; clone size: once; CDR3 DNA: TGTGCCACCCAAAGGCGGACTAGCGGGGTAGGAACCGGGGAGCTGTTTTTT; CDR3 protein: CATQRRTSGVGTGELFF
J gene: TRBJ1-5; V gene: TRBV20-1; D gene: TRBD1; clone size: -; CDR3 DNA: TGCAGTGCTAGTCCGAGGACAGGGATAGAGGGCAATCAGCCCCAGCATTTT; CDR3 protein: CSASPRTGIEGNQPQHF
J gene: TRBJ1-1; V gene: TRBV27; D gene: -; clone size: once; CDR3 DNA: TGTGCCAGCAGTTTATCTCCGGTCGCTTACACTGAAGCTTTCTTT; CDR3 protein: CASSLSPVAYTEAFF
J gene: TRBJ2-5; V gene: TRBV7-2; D gene: -; clone size: -; CDR3 DNA: TGTGCCAGCAGCTTAGCGCTCCCTAGCCGGCAGGCCCAGTACTTC; CDR3 protein: CASSLALPSRQAQYF